Listed below are T cell receptor beta chains from one sample, sequenced in a study of blood T cell repertoires in COVID-19. TCRdb's table, derived via immunoSEQ multiplex PCR, lists solely in-frame clones and lacks some. The sample comprises around 59,000 clones, roughly 80% of which are singletons, and about 12% rests with the top ten. The sequenced sample was peripheral blood. The receptors come from an elderly man with acute or convalescent COVID-19. Both conserved end residues are trimmed from each CDR3. Fields, in order: J gene, V gene, CDR3 protein.

j_call: TRBJ1-1
v_call: TRBV11-3
cdr3_aa: ASSLRDTEAF

j_call: TRBJ1-5
v_call: TRBV28
cdr3_aa: ASSPSTGVVNQPQH

j_call: TRBJ2-7
v_call: TRBV5-6
cdr3_aa: ASSLGPSEQY

j_call: TRBJ1-2
v_call: TRBV3-1/TRBV3-2
cdr3_aa: ASRGTGGRGYT

j_call: TRBJ2-3
v_call: TRBV3-1/TRBV3-2
cdr3_aa: ASSLKKRTGGTDTQY

j_call: TRBJ2-5
v_call: TRBV7-8
cdr3_aa: ASSLSETQY

j_call: TRBJ2-3
v_call: TRBV5-5
cdr3_aa: ASGRTRSTDTQY

j_call: TRBJ2-5
v_call: TRBV6-2/TRBV6-3
cdr3_aa: ASSTRQGGETQY

j_call: TRBJ1-2
v_call: TRBV13
cdr3_aa: ASSQRDGYT

j_call: TRBJ2-1
v_call: TRBV7-2
cdr3_aa: ASSQNGGSGTSGNNEQF

j_call: TRBJ2-3
v_call: TRBV5-1
cdr3_aa: ASSSRDDTDTQY

j_call: TRBJ2-7
v_call: TRBV5-6
cdr3_aa: ASSLAKGAREQY

j_call: TRBJ2-5
v_call: TRBV7-8
cdr3_aa: ASSLEIVAGLASLQETQY

j_call: TRBJ2-3
v_call: TRBV5-1
cdr3_aa: ASSQGRGTDTQY

j_call: TRBJ2-3
v_call: TRBV5-1
cdr3_aa: ASRSDRDRGTDTQY

j_call: TRBJ1-2
v_call: TRBV5-5
cdr3_aa: ASSFALTGSSRGYT

j_call: TRBJ2-5
v_call: TRBV2
cdr3_aa: ASSEGGMSQY

j_call: TRBJ1-1
v_call: TRBV9
cdr3_aa: ASSASPRVDTEAF

j_call: TRBJ2-5
v_call: TRBV9
cdr3_aa: ASSVTGTSGGHPQETQY

j_call: TRBJ2-1
v_call: TRBV6-5
cdr3_aa: ASWGQGNEQF

j_call: TRBJ2-5
v_call: TRBV24-1
cdr3_aa: ATSDQDRGQETQY

j_call: TRBJ1-5
v_call: TRBV2
cdr3_aa: ASSSQGLADQPQH

j_call: TRBJ2-5
v_call: TRBV2
cdr3_aa: ASSEGLKQETQY

j_call: TRBJ2-7
v_call: TRBV4-1
cdr3_aa: ASSRTGGSYEQY

j_call: TRBJ1-2
v_call: TRBV6-7
cdr3_aa: ASSYSTGGQGARNYGYT

j_call: TRBJ1-3
v_call: TRBV11-3
cdr3_aa: ASSDLIEIGNTIY

j_call: TRBJ2-1
v_call: TRBV4-2
cdr3_aa: ASSQVGLDEQF

j_call: TRBJ1-3
v_call: TRBV5-6
cdr3_aa: ASTAEDRAGNTIY

j_call: TRBJ1-2
v_call: TRBV15
cdr3_aa: ATSRVGVLERGYT

j_call: TRBJ2-2
v_call: TRBV11-1
cdr3_aa: ASSLGLASTGELF

j_call: TRBJ1-1
v_call: TRBV2
cdr3_aa: ASSGSGYTAF

j_call: TRBJ1-1
v_call: TRBV7-8
cdr3_aa: ASSLQGLNTEAF

j_call: TRBJ2-1
v_call: TRBV9
cdr3_aa: ASSVALGQGYNEQF

j_call: TRBJ2-7
v_call: TRBV19
cdr3_aa: ASSPSGTSYEQY

j_call: TRBJ1-6
v_call: TRBV27
cdr3_aa: ASSSDSYNSPLH

j_call: TRBJ2-2
v_call: TRBV15
cdr3_aa: ATSRPGGRDNTGELF

j_call: TRBJ2-3
v_call: TRBV11-3
cdr3_aa: ASSSVLVFSDTQY

j_call: TRBJ2-3
v_call: TRBV30
cdr3_aa: AWSVPGGVSDTQY

j_call: TRBJ1-1
v_call: TRBV7-8
cdr3_aa: ASSAGWNTEAF

j_call: TRBJ2-7
v_call: TRBV6-5
cdr3_aa: ASSYYLASGSYEQY

j_call: TRBJ2-7
v_call: TRBV10-2
cdr3_aa: ASSDLPRRTGEQY

j_call: TRBJ2-6
v_call: TRBV5-5
cdr3_aa: ASSLGPSAGGGANVLT

j_call: TRBJ2-3
v_call: TRBV7-7
cdr3_aa: ASSLDNTDTQY

j_call: TRBJ1-1
v_call: TRBV5-4
cdr3_aa: ASSPGQGSISEAF

j_call: TRBJ2-1
v_call: TRBV7-9
cdr3_aa: ASSLAGGYEQF

j_call: TRBJ1-3
v_call: TRBV5-5
cdr3_aa: ASSLSGAQAGNTIY

j_call: TRBJ1-1
v_call: TRBV12-3/TRBV12-4
cdr3_aa: ASRTGPAGAF

j_call: TRBJ1-6
v_call: TRBV6-5
cdr3_aa: ASSYWQGENSPLH